One sample yielded the 20 T cell receptor beta chains listed below, sequenced in a study of tumor T cells in aggressive B-cell lymphoma. TCRdb keeps only in-frame clones here, not all; method: immunoSEQ multiplex PCR. Of over 7,000 clones in the sample, more than 75% are singletons; the top ten hold over 2.5%. The sample was tumor tissue. The origin of the receptors is an adult with diffuse large B cell lymphoma.

This clone was picked up a small number of times. The gene calls are TRBV9 and TRBJ1-1, with TRBD1 identical over 9 bases. The length of the CDR3 is 13 residues. With V trimmed by 3 bases and J by 11 bases, 8 bases remained unmatched. Looked up from germline, CDR1 is SGDLS and CDR2 is YYNGEE. The CDR3: CASSGSGTGFAFF. CDR3 sequence (DNA): TGTGCCAGCAGCGGATCCGGGACAGGGTTCGCTTTCTTT.

The chain couples TRBV5-6 to TRBJ2-7, with D possibly matching TRBD1 (6 bases). The CDR3 totals 14 residues. From germline, CDR1 is SGHDT and CDR2 YYEEEE. Trimming stripped 8 bases from V and 0 bases from J, with 15 bases between. CDR3 sequence (DNA): TGTGCCAGTCAGGGGACCTTTGGCTCCTACGAGCAGTACTTC. Translation: CASQGTFGSYEQYF.

As concerns this clone: An end of the junction differs from the germline gene, which may be a read error. V and J are TRBV19 and TRBJ1-3; D gene ambiguous. Germline V gene sequence: CDR1 LNHDA, CDR2 SQIVND (reference sequence). The length of the CDR3 is 14 residues. The CDR3 loop reads CVSSILSSGNTIYF. The DNA for the CDR3 is TGTGTCAGTAGTATCTTGAGCTCTGGAAACACCATATATTTT.

The CDR3 spells CASSFWGPSNQPQHF. In nucleotides, the CDR3 is TGTGCCAGCAGCTTTTGGGGGCCGAGCAATCAGCCCCAGCATTTT. The chain couples TRBV7-2 to TRBJ1-5; the D gene is possibly TRBD1 (6 bases). Trimming took off 3 bases at V and 1 base at J, with 10 bases between the two ends. From germline, CDR1 is SGHTA and CDR2 FQGNSA. This CDR3 has 15 residues.

This clone has a handful of counts. The chain links TRBV7-6 to TRBJ2-1; 9 bases are a match to TRBD2. V lost 0 bases and J lost 4; bases outside the gene matches: 1. Germline V gene sequence: CDR1 SGHVS, CDR2 FNYEAQ. The CDR3 totals 15 residues. CDR3 region: CASSLASGGYNEQFF. The CDR3 nucleotides read TGTGCCAGCAGCTTAGCTAGCGGGGGTTACAATGAGCAGTTCTTC.

This clone was seen a single time. V is TRBV30 and J is TRBJ2-1; D is undetermined. In germline, CDR1 is GTSNPN, CDR2 SVGIG (reference sequence). The ends were cut back, 1 base at V and 7 bases at J, with 11 bases in the middle. The CDR3 sequence is 13 residues long. The CDR3 reads CAWSANGWNEQFF. Written as DNA, the CDR3 is TGTGCCTGGAGTGCCAACGGGTGGAATGAGCAGTTCTTC.

The rearrangement uses TRBV30 and TRBJ1-4; D is uncertain. Germline CDR1 GTSNPN, CDR2 SVGIG (reference sequence). The V end was cut by 5 bases, the J end by 8 bases, with 6 bases between. The CDR3 spans 10 residues. The CDR3 DNA follows: TGTGCCTGGGAGGGAGAAAAACTGTTTTTT. As protein: CAWEGEKLFF.

This clone was counted between two and nine times. The V call is TRBV19, the J call TRBJ1-1, with D maybe TRBD1 (6 bases). Germline CDR1 reads LNHDA; CDR2 reads SQIVND (reference sequence). Trimming cost V 3 bases and J 0 bases, with 8 bases left between them. This CDR3 comprises 14 residues. The CDR3 DNA reads as TGTGCCAGTAGTATTACAGGGTTGAACACTGAAGCTTTCTTT. It yields the protein CASSITGLNTEAFF.

With respect to this clone: A junction boundary mismatches the germline segment, possibly from a read error. CDR3 protein: CASSQQGQGTDTRYF. For the CDR3, the DNA is TGCGCCAGCAGCCAACAGGGACAGGGGACAGATACGCGGTATTTT. The chain is built from TRBV4-1 and TRBJ2-3, with 10 positions matching TRBD1. Germline lookup yields CDR1 MGHRA and CDR2 YSYEKL. The CDR3 spans 15 residues.

The chain carries TRBV7-9 and TRBJ2-1, with TRBD2 matching over 8 bases. V was pared by 5 bases and J by 7 bases, with 10 bases of the junction left unmatched. CDR1 and CDR2 (germline): SEHNR, FQNEAQ (reference sequence). This CDR3 comprises 15 residues. The CDR3 DNA follows: TGTGCCAGCAGCGCTACTAGCGGTCCTCGAAATGAGCAGTTCTTC. This encodes CASSATSGPRNEQFF.

The gene calls are TRBV2 and TRBJ2-1; TRBD1 agrees at 9 bases. The CDR3 runs 15 residues. Germline trimming cut 5 bases from V and 4 bases from J; bases unmatched to any gene: 6. The germline CDR1 and CDR2 sequences are SNHLY and FYNNEI. The CDR3 here is CASSPGTGYYNEQFF. The CDR3 nucleotides are TGTGCCAGCAGTCCCGGGACAGGGTATTACAATGAGCAGTTCTTC.

V usage is TRBV9 and J usage is TRBJ2-7, with D unclear. Trimming left V 2 bases short and J 2 bases short, with 14 bases between. The CDR3 has 15 residues. The germline V gene has CDR1 SGDLS and CDR2 YYNGEE. CDR3 sequence reads: CASSVADAVPYEQYF. As DNA, the CDR3 is TGTGCCAGCAGCGTTGCTGATGCGGTACCCTACGAGCAGTACTTC.

The J gene is TRBJ2-5, the V gene TRBV27, with 7 bases matching TRBD1. The CDR3 sequence is 15 residues long. The V gene end was trimmed by 2 bases and the J gene end by 1 base; junction bases not matched to a gene: 4. Germline V gene lookup returns CDR1 MNHEY and CDR2 SMNVEV (reference sequence). The CDR3, as DNA: TGTGCCAGCAGTTTAGACAGGGCCTTCCAAGAGACCCAGTACTTC. This sequence encodes CASSLDRAFQETQYF.

The V gene is TRBV7-6, the J gene TRBJ1-5; D remains unclear. Looked up from germline, CDR1 is SGHVS and CDR2 is FNYEAQ. The CDR3 covers 14 residues. V lost 5 bases and J 0 bases, leaving 8 bases between the germline ends. CDR3 loop: CASSREDSNQPQHF. The DNA of the CDR3 is TGTGCCAGCAGCCGAGAGGATAGCAATCAGCCCCAGCATTTT.

DNA for the CDR3: TGCAGCGCCGGGGGTTTTGGACCCTACCCTGAAGCTTTCTTT. Its translation is CSAGGFGPYPEAFF. The chain links TRBV29-1 to TRBJ1-1, with D maybe TRBD1 (5 bases). Deletions cut 7 bases from V and 6 bases from J, with 21 bases between. Germline V gene data show CDR1 as SQVTM and CDR2 as ANQGSEA. The CDR3 contains 14 residues.

This chain uses TRBV30 with TRBJ1-2; no definite D call. V was pared by 1 base and J by 6 bases, with 12 bases between. The CDR3 runs 13 residues. Germline V lookup: CDR1 GTSNPN, CDR2 SVGIG (reference sequence). For the CDR3, the DNA is TGTGCCTGGAGTGCCCCCCCTTATGATGGCTACACCTTC. This sequence encodes CAWSAPPYDGYTF.

The rearrangement links TRBV2 to TRBJ2-7; the match to TRBD2 covers 7 bases. From germline, CDR1 is SNHLY and CDR2 FYNNEI. After removal of 7 bases from V and 2 bases from J, the junction contained 8 bases not matched to a gene. The CDR3 is 14 amino acids. The CDR3 nucleotides are TGTGCCAGCAAACCCAGCGGGAACCCCTACGAGCAGTACTTC. As protein: CASKPSGNPYEQYF.

This clone was picked up one time. This chain uses TRBV7-9 with TRBJ2-2, with 9 nucleotides matching TRBD1. The V segment lost 3 bases and the J segment 7 bases; nucleotides outside the gene matches: 6. Germline loops: CDR1 SEHNR, CDR2 FQNEAQ (reference sequence). The length of the CDR3 is 15 residues. This CDR3 is CASSFWDRVSGELFF. The CDR3 coding sequence is TGTGCCAGCAGCTTCTGGGACAGGGTTAGCGGGGAGCTGTTTTTT.

The chain carries TRBV27 and TRBJ2-1, with 7 nucleotides matching TRBD2. Germline V gene sequence: CDR1 MNHEY, CDR2 SMNVEV (reference sequence). The CDR3 loop spans 13 amino acids. The V segment lost 7 bases and the J segment 2 bases; nucleotides outside the gene matches: 2. The CDR3 nucleotides are TGTGCCAGCACGAGCGGGACCTACAATGAGCAGTTCTTC. Translating gives CASTSGTYNEQFF.

The J gene is TRBJ1-5, the V gene TRBV5-1, with D unclear. The V end was cut by 2 bases, the J end by 4 bases, with 10 bases between. The CDR3 has 14 amino acids. From germline, CDR1 is SGHRS and CDR2 YFSETQ. This chain's CDR3 is CASSFGKPNQPQHF. CDR3 nucleotide sequence: TGCGCCAGCAGCTTCGGGAAGCCAAATCAGCCCCAGCATTTT.